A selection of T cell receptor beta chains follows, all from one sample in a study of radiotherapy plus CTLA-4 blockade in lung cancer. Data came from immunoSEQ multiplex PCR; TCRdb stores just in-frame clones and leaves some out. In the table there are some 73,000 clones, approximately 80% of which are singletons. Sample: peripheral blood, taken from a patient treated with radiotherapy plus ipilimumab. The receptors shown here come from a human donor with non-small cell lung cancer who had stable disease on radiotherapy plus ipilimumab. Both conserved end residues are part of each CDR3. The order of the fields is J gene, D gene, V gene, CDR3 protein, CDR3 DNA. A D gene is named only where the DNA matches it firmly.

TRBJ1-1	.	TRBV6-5	CASSRQENTEAFF	TGTGCCAGCAGCCGACAAGAGAACACTGAAGCTTTCTTT
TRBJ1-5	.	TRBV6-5	CASSPVGGLNQPQHF	TGTGCCAGCAGCCCCGTCGGGGGCCTCAATCAGCCCCAGCATTTT
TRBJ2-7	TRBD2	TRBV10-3	CAIKTGTSGSFDSYEQYF	TGTGCCATCAAGACCGGGACTAGCGGGAGTTTCGACTCCTACGAGCAGTACTTC
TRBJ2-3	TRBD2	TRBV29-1	CSSGLAVADTQYF	TGCAGCTCCGGACTAGCAGTCGCAGATACGCAGTATTTT
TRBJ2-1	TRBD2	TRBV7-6	CASSSKLAGVYEQFF	TGTGCCAGCAGCTCTAAACTAGCGGGGGTATACGAGCAGTTCTTC
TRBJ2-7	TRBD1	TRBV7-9	CASSPGQMAYEQYF	TGTGCCAGCAGCCCGGGACAGATGGCCTACGAGCAGTACTTC
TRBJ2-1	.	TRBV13	CASRLTTGETYNEQFF	TGTGCCAGCAGATTGACGACAGGCGAGACCTACAATGAGCAGTTCTTC
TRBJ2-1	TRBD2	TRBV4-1	CASSQFFGTSGRGEQFF	TGCGCCAGCAGCCAATTTTTTGGGACTAGCGGGAGAGGTGAGCAGTTCTTC
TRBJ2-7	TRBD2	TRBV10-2	CASRDTSVYEQYF	TGCGCCAGCAGGGATACTAGCGTGTACGAGCAGTACTTC
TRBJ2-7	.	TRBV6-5	CASRPQGGAYEQYF	TGTGCCAGCAGACCACAGGGGGGGGCCTACGAGCAGTACTTC
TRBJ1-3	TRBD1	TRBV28	CASSLVTGGAGNTIYF	TGTGCCAGCAGTCTCGTCACAGGGGGCGCCGGAAACACCATATATTTT
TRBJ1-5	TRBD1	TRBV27	CASSLRGGFSNQPQHF	TGTGCCAGCAGTTTGAGAGGGGGCTTTAGCAATCAGCCCCAGCATTTT
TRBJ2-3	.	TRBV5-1	CASGSATSTDTQYF	TGCGCCAGCGGTTCGGCGACTAGCACAGATACGCAGTATTTT